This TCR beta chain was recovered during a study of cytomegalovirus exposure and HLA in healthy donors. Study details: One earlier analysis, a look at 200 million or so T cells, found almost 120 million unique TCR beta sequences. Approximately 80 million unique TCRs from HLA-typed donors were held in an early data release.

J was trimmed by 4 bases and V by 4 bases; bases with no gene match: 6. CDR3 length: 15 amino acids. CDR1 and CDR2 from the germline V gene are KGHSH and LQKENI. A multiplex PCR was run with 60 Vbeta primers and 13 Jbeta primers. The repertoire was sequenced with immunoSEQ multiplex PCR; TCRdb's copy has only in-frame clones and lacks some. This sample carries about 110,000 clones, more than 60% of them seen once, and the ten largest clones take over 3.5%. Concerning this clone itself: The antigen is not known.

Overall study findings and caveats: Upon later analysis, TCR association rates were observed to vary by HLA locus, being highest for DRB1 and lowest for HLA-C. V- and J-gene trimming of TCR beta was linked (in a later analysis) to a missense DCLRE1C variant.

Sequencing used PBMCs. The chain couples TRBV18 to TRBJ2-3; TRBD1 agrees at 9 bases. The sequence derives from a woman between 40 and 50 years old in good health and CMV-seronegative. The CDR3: CASSREQGAADTQYF. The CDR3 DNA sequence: TGTGCCAGCTCACGCGAACAGGGGGCGGCAGATACGCAGTATTTT.